The 28 T cell receptor beta chains given below trace back to one sample, sequenced in a study of blood T cell repertoires in COVID-19 (dated by TCRdb to the early 2020s). Libraries were prepared through the immunoSEQ multiplex PCR assay. This immuneACCESS table, as held by TCRdb, lists in-frame sequences with V and J called but not all clones. Of the missing ones, under half trace to an unresolved V gene in checked studies; the others have no known cause. The sample table holds approximately 230,000 clones, of which roughly 83% were seen once. Of the sample, about 9.6% falls within the top ten clones. Sequenced material: peripheral blood. These receptors came from an elderly man with acute or convalescent COVID-19.

This clone showed up just once. The chain employs TRBV5-6 and TRBJ1-1, with D unresolved. Germline-derived CDR1 and CDR2 are SGHDT and YYEEEE. The CDR3 runs 16 residues. V was trimmed by 4 bases and J by 0 bases, leaving 16 bases between them. Written as DNA, the CDR3 is TGTGCCAGCAGCCGGAGACCTAACATGGTGAACACTGAAGCTTTCTTT. Translated, it gives CASSRRPNMVNTEAFF.

The J gene is TRBJ2-1, the V gene TRBV29-1; the match to TRBD2 covers 7 bases. Germline assignment: CDR1 SQVTM and CDR2 ANQGSEA. The CDR3 covers 14 residues. With V trimmed by 4 bases and J by 4 bases, 7 bases remained unmatched. CDR3 residues: CSVGPSGPYNEQFF. As DNA, the CDR3 is TGCAGCGTTGGGCCTAGCGGCCCATACAATGAGCAGTTCTTC.

CDR3 coding DNA: TGTGCCAGTAGTATTGGCGTCTACTCGGGGGAGCAGTACTTC. As protein: CASSIGVYSGEQYF. The V call is TRBV19, the J call TRBJ2-7; D may be TRBD2 (5 bases). CDR3 length: 14 amino acids. V lost 3 bases and J 7 bases, leaving 16 bases between the germline ends. Germline V gives CDR1 LNHDA, CDR2 SQIVND (reference sequence). The full variable domain, in which reference TRBV19 and TRBJ2-7 provide the parts outside the CDR3, is DGGITQSPKYLFRKEGQNVTLSCEQNLNHDAMYWYRQDPGQGLRLIYYSQIVNDFQKGDIAEGYSVSREKKESFPLTVTSAQKNPTAFYLCASSIGVYSGEQYFGPGTRLTVT.

This clone was seen a handful of times. The V and J genes are TRBV20-1 and TRBJ2-7, with TRBD2 as a possible D gene (5 bases). Germline-derived CDR1 and CDR2 are DFQATT and SNEGSKA (reference sequence). The CDR3 totals 11 residues. V lost 1 base and J 7 bases, leaving 8 bases between the germline ends. The DNA of the CDR3 is TGCAGTGCTAGAGGAGGGTGGGAGCAGTACTTC. As protein: CSARGGWEQYF.

Comment on this clone: The sample contains more than one DNA sequence encoding this CDR3. This chain links TRBV5-1 with TRBJ1-4, with D hard to call. CDR3 length: 15 amino acids. Trimming cost V 0 bases and J 8 bases, with 14 bases left between them. From germline, CDR1 is SGHRS and CDR2 YFSETQ. The CDR3 coding sequence is TGCGCCAGCAGCTTGGCCGGAACGGGAGGGGAAAAACTGTTTTTT. It codes for CASSLAGTGGEKLFF.

The V and J genes are TRBV27 and TRBJ2-2, with TRBD1 matching 8 bases. V lost 3 bases, J lost 3 bases, and 6 bases stayed unmatched. This CDR3 contains 16 residues. CDR1 and CDR2 from the germline V gene are MNHEY and SMNVEV (reference sequence). This CDR3 reads CASSFSSGGHTGELFF. As DNA, the CDR3 is TGTGCCAGCAGTTTCTCGTCAGGGGGCCACACCGGGGAGCTGTTTTTT.

This clone is a singleton in its sample. V and J are TRBV6-1 and TRBJ2-7; 9 nucleotides agree with TRBD1. Trimming cost V 2 bases and J 1 base; bases outside gene matches: 3. The CDR3 length is 15 residues. In germline, CDR1 is MNHNS, CDR2 SASEGT. CDR3: CASSEPGQGSYEQYF. The CDR3 coding sequence is TGTGCCAGCAGTGAACCGGGACAGGGTTCCTACGAGCAGTACTTC.

The rearrangement links TRBV15 to TRBJ2-7, with 10 bases aligning to TRBD1. The CDR3 has 14 residues. Per the germline V gene, CDR1 is LNHNV and CDR2 is YYDKDF (reference sequence). The CDR3 here is CATSRAQGDRGFTV. CDR3 in DNA: TGTGCCACCAGCAGGGCACAAGGGGACAGGGGTTTTACAGTG.

The V call is TRBV19, the J call TRBJ2-1; TRBD1 agrees at 8 bases. The trim removed 3 bases at V and 5 bases at J, leaving 12 bases unmatched. CDR3 size: 17 residues. The germline CDR1 and CDR2 sequences are LNHDA and SQIVND (reference sequence). The CDR3 here is CASSMGGWTGFDNEQFF. Here the CDR3 DNA reads TGTGCCAGTAGTATGGGCGGGTGGACAGGGTTCGACAATGAGCAGTTCTTC.

V is TRBV29-1 and J is TRBJ2-5; D is undetermined. The germline V gene has CDR1 SQVTM and CDR2 ANQGSEA. Trimming removed 4 bases from V and 5 bases from J, with 11 bases in between. The CDR3 loop spans 12 amino acids. CDR3: CSVVIQFETQYF. In DNA form, the CDR3 reads TGCAGCGTTGTTATTCAGTTCGAGACCCAGTACTTC. Based on the CDR3 plus reference TRBV29-1 and TRBJ2-5, the full variable domain is SAVISQKPSRDICQRGTSLTIQCQVDSQVTMMFWYRQQPGQSLTLIATANQGSEATYESGFVIDKFPISRPNLTFSTLTVSNMSPEDSSIYLCSVVIQFETQYFGPGTRLLVL.

The chain links TRBV27 to TRBJ1-6; the D is unclear. Trimming removed 6 bases at V and 5 bases at J, with 11 bases between. The CDR3 is made up of 14 amino acids. From germline, CDR1 is MNHEY and CDR2 SMNVEV (reference sequence). The CDR3 region is CASSAYRHNSPLHF. For the CDR3, the DNA is TGTGCCAGCAGCGCATACAGACATAATTCACCCCTCCACTTT.

The chain recombines TRBV18 with TRBJ1-1; TRBD1 matches at 8 bases. This CDR3 has 14 residues. In germline, CDR1 is KGHSH, CDR2 LQKENI. The V gene end was trimmed by 4 bases and the J gene end by 4 bases; junction bases not matched to a gene: 5. The CDR3 DNA reads TGTGCCAGCTCACGGGTACAGGGGGGCACTGAAGCTTTCTTT. This sequence encodes CASSRVQGGTEAFF.

At least ten counts were recorded for this clone. The J gene is TRBJ1-5, the V gene TRBV19; D is unclear. V was trimmed by 0 bases and J by 7 bases, leaving 7 bases between them. Germline V lookup: CDR1 LNHDA, CDR2 SQIVND (reference sequence). The CDR3 is 13 amino acids. The DNA for the CDR3 is TGTGCCAGTAGTATAGACAGGAAACAGCCCCAGCATTTT. As protein: CASSIDRKQPQHF.

J is TRBJ2-2 and V is TRBV2, with 13 bases lining up with TRBD2. V was pared by 6 bases and J by 13 bases, with 8 bases of the junction left unmatched. The CDR3 runs to 14 residues. CDR1 is SNHLY and CDR2 is FYNNEI in the germline V gene. The CDR3 DNA reads as TGTGCCAGCAGGACTAGCGGGGGGCCCCCTGGGCTGTTTTTT. Encoded protein: CASRTSGGPPGLFF.

The genes are TRBV18 and TRBJ1-5; D not certain. This CDR3 comprises 14 residues. Germline values: CDR1 KGHSH, CDR2 LQKENI. The V end was cut by 3 bases, the J end by 0 bases, with 6 bases between. The CDR3 DNA reads as TGTGCCAGCTCACCGAGATATAGCAATCAGCCCCAGCATTTT. Translated: CASSPRYSNQPQHF.

This chain connects TRBV27 to TRBJ2-7; a weak D match, TRBD1 (5 bases). Germline V CDR1 and CDR2: MNHEY, SMNVEV (reference sequence). This CDR3 region has 13 residues. Trimming took off 3 bases at V and 5 bases at J, with 11 bases between the two ends. CDR3 sequence (DNA): TGTGCCAGCAGTTTGGGCAGGGCCCACGAGCAGTACTTC. Protein product: CASSLGRAHEQYF.

V gene TRBV7-9 combines with J gene TRBJ1-4; 7 bases agree with TRBD1. CDR1 and CDR2 from the germline V gene are SEHNR and FQNEAQ (reference sequence). The CDR3 length is 14 residues. Trimming cost V 1 base and J 7 bases; bases outside gene matches: 3. CDR3 sequence reads: CASSLEGALEKLFF. Here the CDR3 DNA reads TGTGCCAGCAGCTTAGAGGGGGCGCTTGAAAAACTGTTTTTT.

This clone has a handful of counts. The chain combines TRBV7-9 with TRBJ1-3; no clear D. V was trimmed by 0 bases and J by 4 bases, leaving 10 bases between them. This CDR3 is built from 15 residues. Germline values: CDR1 SEHNR, CDR2 FQNEAQ (reference sequence). The CDR3 sequence: CASSLARGYGNTIYF. The CDR3 DNA follows: TGTGCCAGCAGCTTAGCTCGAGGGTACGGAAACACCATATATTTT.

The V call is TRBV29-1, the J call TRBJ1-1; D may be TRBD1 (6 bases). Trimming took off 5 bases at V and 1 base at J, with 11 bases between the two ends. The CDR3 totals 13 residues. The germline V gene encodes CDR1 SQVTM and CDR2 ANQGSEA. The CDR3 DNA sequence: TGCAGCGTTCAGGGGTCACAGAACACTGAAGCTTTCTTT. Its protein product is CSVQGSQNTEAFF.

J is TRBJ2-2 and V is TRBV4-2, with 15 bases fitting TRBD2. With V trimmed by 5 bases and J by 7 bases, 11 bases remained unmatched. The germline gives CDR1 LGHNA, CDR2 YNFKEQ. CDR3 size: 18 residues. The CDR3 loop is CASSSRTSGGASGGELFF. Written as DNA, the CDR3 is TGTGCCAGCAGCTCGCGGACTAGCGGGGGGGCTTCAGGCGGGGAGCTGTTTTTT.

The V and J genes are TRBV15 and TRBJ1-4, with 9 bases matching TRBD1. Germline assignment: CDR1 LNHNV and CDR2 YYDKDF (reference sequence). The V gene end was trimmed by 5 bases and the J gene end by 2 bases; junction bases not matched to a gene: 6. This CDR3 is built from 16 residues. DNA for the CDR3: TGTGCCACCAGCGGGGAACAGGGGGCCACTAATGAAAAACTGTTTTTT. Translated: CATSGEQGATNEKLFF. Supplemented by reference TRBV15 and TRBJ1-4, the full variable domain reads DAMVIQNPRYQVTQFGKPVTLSCSQTLNHNVMYWYQQKSSQAPKLLFHYYDKDFNNEADTPDNFQSRRPNTSFCFLDIRSPGLGDTAMYLCATSGEQGATNEKLFFGSGTQLSVL.

The chain is built from TRBV6-2 or TRBV6-3 and TRBJ2-3, with TRBD1 as a possible D gene (6 bases). Looked up from germline, CDR1 is MNHEY and CDR2 is SVGEGT. V shed 5 bases and J shed 2 bases, with 17 bases lying between them. The CDR3 spans 16 residues. CDR3 sequence reads: CASSNPDSPSTDTQYF. In DNA form, the CDR3 reads TGTGCCAGCAGTAACCCGGACAGCCCATCCACAGATACGCAGTATTTT.

The chain employs TRBV5-8 and TRBJ1-6, with D maybe TRBD1 (5 bases). The V gene's germline CDR1 is SGHTS and CDR2 YDEGEE. V was shortened by 4 bases and J by 5 bases, with 10 bases between the two germline ends. There are 14 residues in the CDR3. The CDR3 sequence is CASSSGTNNSPLHF. CDR3 nucleotides: TGTGCCAGCAGCAGTGGGACTAATAATTCACCCCTCCACTTT.

This clone came up a few times. The chain has TRBV28 and TRBJ1-1; possible D gene TRBD1, 5 bases. With 6 bases removed from V and 1 base from J, the gap between germline ends came to 9 bases. The germline gives CDR1 MDHEN, CDR2 SYDVKM. The CDR3 is 13 amino acids. CDR3 in DNA: TGTGCCAGCAGCCCTACAGGGAACACTGAAGCTTTCTTT. As protein: CASSPTGNTEAFF.

CDR3 in DNA: TGTGCCAGCAGCTATCAGGTAGACTATGGCTACACCTTC. Amino acids: CASSYQVDYGYTF. The gene calls are TRBV3-1 (or the pseudogene TRBV3-2) and TRBJ1-2; D ambiguous. Germline V lookup: CDR1 LGHDT, CDR2 YNNKEL (reference sequence). V was cut by 5 bases and J by 3 bases, with 10 bases left in between. This CDR3 spans 13 amino acids.

As concerns this clone: Other nucleotide sequences from this sample produce the same CDR3. V usage is TRBV28 and J usage is TRBJ2-6; 8 bases map to TRBD1. CDR1 MDHEN and CDR2 SYDVKM come from the germline V gene. This CDR3 has 16 amino acids. Trimming removed 3 bases from V and 2 bases from J; junction bases left unmatched: 3. In DNA, the CDR3 is TGTGCCAGCAGTTTGAGACAGGGGACTGGGGCCAACGTCCTGACTTTC. This translates into CASSLRQGTGANVLTF.

The chain is built from TRBV5-1 and TRBJ2-7, with 10 bases aligning to TRBD1. V was clipped by 4 bases and J by 0 bases; unmatched bases: 4. This CDR3 contains 15 residues. CDR1 SGHRS and CDR2 YFSETQ come from the germline V gene. The chain's CDR3 is CASSAGQGSSYEQYF. CDR3 nucleotides: TGCGCCAGCAGCGCGGGACAGGGGTCCTCCTACGAGCAGTACTTC.

This chain joins TRBV4-2 and TRBJ2-1, with 10 bases fitting TRBD2. The CDR3 length is 17 residues. Germline V gene lookup returns CDR1 LGHNA and CDR2 YNFKEQ. V lost 0 bases and J lost 3; bases outside the gene matches: 5. Here the CDR3 reads CASSQEASGSRYNEQFF. The DNA of the CDR3 is TGTGCCAGCAGCCAAGAGGCTAGCGGGAGTCGCTACAATGAGCAGTTCTTC.